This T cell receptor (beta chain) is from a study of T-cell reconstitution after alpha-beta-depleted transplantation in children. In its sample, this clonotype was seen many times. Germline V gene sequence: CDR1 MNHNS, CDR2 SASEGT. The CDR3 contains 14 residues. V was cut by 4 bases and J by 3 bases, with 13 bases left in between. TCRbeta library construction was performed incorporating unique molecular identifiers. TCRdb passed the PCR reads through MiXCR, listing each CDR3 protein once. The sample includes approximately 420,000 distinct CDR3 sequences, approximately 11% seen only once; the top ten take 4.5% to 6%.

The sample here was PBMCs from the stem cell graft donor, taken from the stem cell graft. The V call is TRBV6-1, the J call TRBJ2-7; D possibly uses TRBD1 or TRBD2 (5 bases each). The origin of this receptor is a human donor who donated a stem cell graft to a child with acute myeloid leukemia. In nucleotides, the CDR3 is TGTGCCAGCAGTGTAGCCGGGACCAACTACGAGCAGTACTTC. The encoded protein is CASSVAGTNYEQYF.